Following are 6 T cell receptor beta chains from one sample sequenced in a study of T cell responses to AZD1222 COVID-19 vaccine. Assay: immunoSEQ multiplex PCR; the TCRdb copy retains only in-frame clones and omits some. The table has over 130,000 clones, roughly 90% seen once; the top ten hold approximately 5.4%. The material sequenced was peripheral blood, taken on day 0 of AZD1222 vaccination. These receptors came from an adult in good health.

This chain joins TRBV5-4 and TRBJ2-5; possible D gene TRBD1, 5 bases. CDR1 is SGHNT and CDR2 is YYREEE in the germline V gene (reference sequence). This CDR3 spans 16 amino acids. Trimming pared 4 bases from V and 4 bases from J, leaving 20 bases between. The CDR3 DNA sequence: TGTGCCAGCAGCCGCAGGGTGGACGGCCATCGAGAGACCCAGTACTTC. The encoded protein is CASSRRVDGHRETQYF.

The chain links TRBV10-3 to TRBJ2-2; TRBD2 matches 15 bases. Germline trimming cut 6 bases from V and 7 bases from J; bases unmatched to any gene: 9. Germline-derived CDR1 and CDR2 are ENHRY and SYGVKD. This CDR3 has 17 amino acids. The CDR3 region is CAIRPGLAGGQVGELFF. In nucleotides, the CDR3 is TGTGCCATCAGACCCGGACTAGCGGGAGGGCAGGTCGGGGAGCTGTTTTTT.

Comments on this clone: Compared with germline, one end of the junction differs, possibly owing to a read error. V gene TRBV7-9 combines with J gene TRBJ1-1; a possible D gene is TRBD1 (5 bases). Germline values: CDR1 SEHNR, CDR2 FQNEAQ (reference sequence). This CDR3 has 14 amino acids. The DNA of the CDR3 is TGTGCCAGCAGCTTAGGGGCTTTAGGGGCCCAGGGAGAGTTT. Protein: CASSLGALGAQGEF.

The chain carries TRBV5-4 and TRBJ1-5, with D perhaps matching TRBD1 (6 bases). The germline V gene has CDR1 SGHNT and CDR2 YYREEE (reference sequence). Trimming took 1 base from V and 3 from J, leaving 8 bases between them. This CDR3 has 14 residues. The CDR3, as DNA: TGTGCCAGCAGCTTGCAGGGGAACAATCAGCCCCAGCATTTT. Encoded protein: CASSLQGNNQPQHF.

The chain has TRBV6-5 and TRBJ1-2, with 7 bases aligning to TRBD1. The CDR3 extends over 11 amino acids. Germline V lookup: CDR1 MNHEY, CDR2 SVGAGI. The trim removed 9 bases at V and 8 bases at J, leaving 6 bases unmatched. The CDR3 protein is CASRGRRGYTF. CDR3 in DNA: TGTGCCAGTAGGGGGCGGCGGGGCTACACCTTC.

This chain uses TRBV3-1 (or the pseudogene TRBV3-2) with TRBJ1-4; maybe TRBD1 (5 bases). The CDR3 is 14 amino acids. Germline V gene lookup returns CDR1 LGHDT and CDR2 YNNKEL (reference sequence). V lost 3 bases and J 3 bases, leaving 8 bases between the germline ends. CDR3: CASSQGGANEKLFF. CDR3 sequence (DNA): TGTGCCAGCAGCCAGGGGGGGGCTAATGAAAAACTGTTTTTT.